Below, 31 T cell receptor beta chains from the same sample are listed, as sequenced in a study of cytomegalovirus exposure and HLA in healthy donors. The PCR was carried out with 60 Vbeta primers and 13 Jbeta primers. The assay was immunoSEQ multiplex PCR, and TCRdb's table has in-frame clones only and misses some. The sample includes roughly 200,000 clones, around 80% of them seen just once. Material for sequencing was PBMCs. These receptors were obtained from a middle-aged woman in good health and CMV-seronegative.

The chain employs TRBV5-4 and TRBJ2-5, with TRBD1 identical over 9 bases. This CDR3 has 16 amino acids. V shed 4 bases and J 7 bases; nucleotides not matched to a gene: 14. Germline CDR1 is SGHNT and CDR2 is YYREEE (reference sequence). This CDR3 reads CASSPGDRELEVTQYF. CDR3 bases: TGTGCCAGCAGCCCGGGGGACAGGGAACTCGAGGTGACCCAGTACTTC. The full variable domain, completed using reference TRBV5-4 and TRBJ2-5, is ETGVTQSPTHLIKTRGQQVTLRCSSQSGHNTVSWYQQALGQGPQFIFQYYREEENGRGNFPPRFSGLQFPNYSSELNVNALELDDSALYLCASSPGDRELEVTQYFGPGTRLLVL.

This chain joins TRBV5-1 and TRBJ2-1; TRBD2 matches 16 bases. V trimming: 4 bases; J trimming: 5 bases; junction bases outside the gene matches: 6. CDR3 length: 17 amino acids. Germline CDR1 is SGHRS and CDR2 is YFSETQ. The CDR3: CASSAGTSGRADNEQFF. DNA for the CDR3: TGCGCCAGCAGCGCTGGGACTAGCGGGAGGGCCGACAATGAGCAGTTCTTC.

This chain uses TRBV4-3 with TRBJ1-2; TRBD1 might be the D (5 bases). Germline V lookup: CDR1 LGHNA, CDR2 YSLEER. This CDR3 is built from 14 residues. The V end was cut by 0 bases, the J end by 8 bases, with 13 bases between. The CDR3 region has the DNA TGCGCCAGCAGCCAAGATCGGGGGTTCGGAGGCTACACCTTC. Translation: CASSQDRGFGGYTF.

V gene TRBV9 combines with J gene TRBJ2-3; 7 positions match TRBD2. The CDR3 has 16 amino acids. CDR1 SGDLS and CDR2 YYNGEE come from the germline V gene. V gave up 1 base and J gave up 2 bases; unmatched junction bases: 7. The CDR3, as DNA: TGTGCCAGCAGCGTATTTTGGGGGGGAGCCACAGATACGCAGTATTTT. Amino acids: CASSVFWGGATDTQYF.

The V and J genes are TRBV13 and TRBJ1-1; D is uncertain. This CDR3 has 11 amino acids. CDR1 and CDR2 (germline): PRHDT, FYEKMQ (reference sequence). V was pared by 0 bases and J by 11 bases, with 7 bases between. DNA for the CDR3: TGTGCCAGCAGCTTAGGTTCTATGGCTTTCTTT. Translating gives CASSLGSMAFF.

Only a few counts were recorded for this clone. The chain couples TRBV5-4 to TRBJ2-3, with 8 bases identical to TRBD2. From germline, CDR1 is SGHNT and CDR2 YYREEE (reference sequence). The length of the CDR3 is 16 residues. After removal of 2 bases from V and 5 bases from J, the junction contained 10 bases not matched to a gene. The CDR3 sequence: CASSFWSGSKIDTQYF. Here the CDR3 DNA reads TGTGCCAGCAGCTTTTGGAGCGGGAGTAAGATAGATACGCAGTATTTT.

The chain employs TRBV9 and TRBJ1-4; possible D gene TRBD1, 5 bases. The V end lost 0 bases, the J end lost 0 bases, and 6 bases lay between the germline ends. Germline V lookup: CDR1 SGDLS, CDR2 YYNGEE. The CDR3 has 15 amino acids. The CDR3 DNA reads TGTGCCAGCAGCGTAGTAGGGGCAACTAATGAAAAACTGTTTTTT. This codes for CASSVVGATNEKLFF.

The chain has TRBV7-9 and TRBJ1-2; D call uncertain. The CDR3 sequence is 13 residues long. CDR1 is SEHNR and CDR2 is FQNEAQ in the germline V gene (reference sequence). V dropped 7 bases and J dropped 2 bases, with 11 bases sitting between them. The CDR3 nucleotides are TGTGCCAGCATGGGAGAGATAAACTATGGCTACACCTTC. It codes for CASMGEINYGYTF.

This chain links TRBV5-1 with TRBJ2-2; D is perhaps TRBD2 (6 bases). Trimming took 3 bases from V and 2 from J, leaving 11 bases between them. CDR3 length equals 15 residues. Germline assignment: CDR1 SGHRS and CDR2 YFSETQ. This CDR3 is CASSSGTLNTGELFF. The CDR3 DNA is TGCGCCAGCAGCTCCGGGACTCTAAACACCGGGGAGCTGTTTTTT. Variable domain in full (rest from reference TRBV5-1 and TRBJ2-2): KAGVTQTPRYLIKTRGQQVTLSCSPISGHRSVSWYQQTPGQGLQFLFEYFSETQRNKGNFPGRFSGRQFSNSRSEMNVSTLELGDSALYLCASSSGTLNTGELFFGEGSRLTVL.

The CDR3 bases are TGTGCCAGCAGGTTTAACAGGGGCTTAAACATTCAGTACTTC. This codes for CASRFNRGLNIQYF. The chain recombines TRBV5-6 with TRBJ2-4, with TRBD1 matching over 7 bases. This CDR3 spans 14 amino acids. Trimming cost V 5 bases and J 6 bases; bases outside gene matches: 8. Looked up from germline, CDR1 is SGHDT and CDR2 is YYEEEE.

In nucleotides, the CDR3 is TGTGCCTGGACTACAGGGGAAGGGGAAGAAAAACTGTTTTTT. This sequence encodes CAWTTGEGEEKLFF. V is TRBV30 and J is TRBJ1-4, with 7 bases identical to TRBD1. The V gene end was trimmed by 4 bases and the J gene end by 8 bases; junction bases not matched to a gene: 10. The CDR3 consists of 14 residues. Germline CDR1 and CDR2: GTSNPN and SVGIG (reference sequence).

This clone was seen a few times. The chain has TRBV5-1 and TRBJ2-1; 11 nucleotides align to TRBD2. CDR1 and CDR2 (germline): SGHRS, YFSETQ. The CDR3 covers 18 residues. The V gene end was trimmed by 5 bases and the J gene end by 9 bases; junction bases not matched to a gene: 19. The CDR3 sequence is CASSSGTSGFGASVEQFF. CDR3 coding DNA: TGCGCCAGCAGTTCCGGGACTAGCGGTTTTGGCGCCTCCGTTGAGCAGTTCTTC.

CDR3 bases: TGTGCCATTCCCCCGGGGATGTCAGAGACCCAGTACTTC. It specifies CAIPPGMSETQYF. The V call is TRBV10-3, the J call TRBJ2-5; D is perhaps TRBD2 (5 bases). Trimming removed 9 bases from V and 4 bases from J, with 15 bases in between. Germline V gene lookup returns CDR1 ENHRY and CDR2 SYGVKD. CDR3 length equals 13 residues.

The V and J genes are TRBV9 and TRBJ1-3; tentative D call: TRBD1 (5 bases). The germline CDR1 and CDR2 sequences are SGDLS and YYNGEE. With 0 bases removed from V and 4 bases from J, the gap between germline ends came to 14 bases. The CDR3 contains 16 residues. The CDR3 here is CASSVAPGLGGNTIYF. CDR3 DNA sequence: TGTGCCAGCAGCGTAGCCCCAGGGCTCGGCGGAAACACCATATATTTT.

J is TRBJ2-7 and V is TRBV11-3, with a possible D match to TRBD2 (6 bases). Germline V gene lookup returns CDR1 SGHNT and CDR2 YENEEA. The V end lost 3 bases, the J end lost 0 bases, and 9 bases lay between the germline ends. The CDR3 runs to 14 residues. CDR3 sequence reads: CASSLGLSSYEQYF. The CDR3 region has the DNA TGTGCCAGCAGCTTGGGACTGAGCTCCTACGAGCAGTACTTC.

This rearrangement joins TRBV5-4 to TRBJ2-3, with 9 bases matching TRBD2. The V and J ends lost 4 bases and 4 bases, in that order; junction bases with no gene match: 13. The CDR3 contains 17 residues. Germline-derived CDR1 and CDR2 are SGHNT and YYREEE (reference sequence). The DNA of the CDR3 is TGTGCCAGCAGCCCCTCCGCGGGGGGGCTTGGGTCAGATACGCAGTATTTT. This translates into CASSPSAGGLGSDTQYF.

The J gene is TRBJ2-1, the V gene TRBV15; TRBD2 aligns across 7 bases. The V and J ends lost 1 base and 9 bases, in that order; junction bases with no gene match: 9. The germline V gene has CDR1 LNHNV and CDR2 YYDKDF (reference sequence). This CDR3 has 15 amino acids. DNA of the CDR3: TGTGCCACCAGCAGAGCTGGACTAGATAGCGGTGAGCAGTTCTTC. It encodes CATSRAGLDSGEQFF.

The V call is TRBV4-2, the J call TRBJ1-4; a weak D match, TRBD1 (5 bases). Germline V gives CDR1 LGHNA, CDR2 YNFKEQ. The CDR3 sequence is 15 residues long. Trimming stripped 1 base from V and 4 bases from J, with 10 bases between. The CDR3 coding sequence is TGTGCCAGCAGCCAAGCAGGGTATGGTAATGAAAAACTGTTTTTT. Its protein is CASSQAGYGNEKLFF.

V usage is TRBV7-2 and J usage is TRBJ2-3, with D tentatively TRBD2 (6 bases). The CDR3 spans 15 residues. Germline CDR1 is SGHTA and CDR2 is FQGNSA. Trimming stripped 3 bases from V and 5 bases from J, with 15 bases between. CDR3 DNA sequence: TGTGCCAGCAGCTTGAGGGGCGGGGTCGGAGATACGCAGTATTTT. Protein product: CASSLRGGVGDTQYF. Looking up the rest from reference TRBV7-2 and TRBJ2-3 gives the full variable domain: GAGVSQSPSNKVTEKGKDVELRCDPISGHTALYWYRQSLGQGLEFLIYFQGNSAPDKSGLPSDRFSAERTGGSVSTLTIQRTQQEDSAVYLCASSLRGGVGDTQYFGPGTRLTVL.

This rearrangement joins TRBV21-1 to TRBJ1-1. TRBV21-1 is a listed pseudogene. The CDR3 is 12 amino acids. In DNA, the CDR3 is TGTGCCAGCAGCAAAGTACTCGCTGAAGCTTTCTTT. Amino acids: CASSKVLAEAFF.

This clone was observed a single time. Sequence at one end of the junction differs from germline and may be a read error. The chain recombines TRBV19 with TRBJ1-1; no reliable D call. Per the germline V gene, CDR1 is LNHDA and CDR2 is SQIVND (reference sequence). CDR3 length equals 13 residues. CDR3 amino acids: CACREYMNTEAFF. The CDR3 DNA is TGTGCCTGTAGGGAGTACATGAACACTGAAGCTTTCTTT.

Regarding this clone: Different DNA sequences within this sample yield the same CDR3. V is TRBV6-6 and J is TRBJ1-5; possible D gene TRBD1, 5 bases. The CDR3 sequence is 15 residues long. The V and J ends lost 2 bases and 0 bases respectively, with 8 bases between them. CDR1 MNHNY and CDR2 SVGAGI come from the germline V gene (reference sequence). The chain's CDR3 is CASSYNGGSNQPQHF. In nucleotides, the CDR3 is TGTGCCAGCAGTTACAACGGGGGTAGCAATCAGCCCCAGCATTTT.

In this sample, this clone turned up a few times. The chain links TRBV13 to TRBJ1-1; D is undetermined. Trimming left V 7 bases short and J 0 bases short, with 6 bases between. The CDR3 sequence is 12 residues long. In germline, CDR1 is PRHDT, CDR2 FYEKMQ (reference sequence). The CDR3 loop reads CASTGMNTEAFF. DNA for the CDR3: TGTGCCAGCACAGGAATGAACACTGAAGCTTTCTTT. The whole variable domain, remainder taken from reference TRBV13 and TRBJ1-1, is AAGVIQSPRHLIKEKRETATLKCYPIPRHDTVYWYQQGPGQDPQFLISFYEKMQSDKGSIPDRFSAQQFSDYHSELNMSSLELGDSALYFCASTGMNTEAFFGQGTRLTVV.

This chain uses TRBV10-3 with TRBJ1-2; D is undetermined. The CDR3 loop spans 14 amino acids. The germline CDR1 and CDR2 sequences are ENHRY and SYGVKD. With 4 bases removed from V and 2 bases from J, the gap between germline ends came to 11 bases. The CDR3 coding sequence is TGTGCCATCAGTGGAGAGCGACGGAACTATGGCTACACCTTC. Residues: CAISGERRNYGYTF.

J is TRBJ2-7 and V is TRBV6-1, with 7 bases fitting TRBD1. The CDR3 runs 14 residues. V gave up 2 bases and J gave up 6 bases; unmatched junction bases: 7. The germline V gene encodes CDR1 MNHNS and CDR2 SASEGT. The CDR3 sequence is CASSESGQAGEQYF. The DNA of the CDR3 is TGTGCCAGCAGTGAAAGTGGACAGGCGGGCGAGCAGTACTTC.

The chain combines TRBV7-4 with TRBJ2-6, with D possibly TRBD1 on 6 matching bases. Germline assignment: CDR1 SGHVT and CDR2 SQSDAQ. Trimming removed 5 bases at V and 2 bases at J, with 31 bases between. This CDR3 comprises 22 residues. The CDR3 DNA reads as TGTGCCAGCAGCCATTTTCGTCATAACACAGGTACAGGGATGACTGGGGCCAACGTCCTGACTTTC. This translates into CASSHFRHNTGTGMTGANVLTF. The variable domain in full, completed from reference TRBV7-4 and TRBJ2-6, reads GAGVSQSPRYKVAKRGRDVALRCDSISGHVTLYWYRQTLGQGSEVLTYSQSDAQRDKSGRPSGRFSAERPERSVSTLKIQRTEQGDSAVYLCASSHFRHNTGTGMTGANVLTFGAGSRLTVL.

The chain links TRBV12-5 to TRBJ2-1; weak D call: TRBD2 (5 bases). Between the trimmed V and J ends, which lost 1 base and 3 bases, there was a span of 10 bases. The CDR3 has 15 amino acids. Germline-derived CDR1 and CDR2 are LGHNT and FRNRAP. CDR3 loop: CASGLAGSSYNEQFF. The CDR3 DNA reads TGTGCTAGTGGTTTGGCGGGGTCTAGCTACAATGAGCAGTTCTTC.

The gene calls are TRBV11-2 and TRBJ2-7; no clear D gene. Trimming cost V 0 bases and J 1 base, with 10 bases left between them. The CDR3 is 15 amino acids. Germline V lookup: CDR1 SGHAT, CDR2 FQNNGV. CDR3 sequence (DNA): TGTGCCAGCAGCTTAGATCTAGTAGGATCCTACGAGCAGTACTTC. This translates into CASSLDLVGSYEQYF.

The chain carries TRBV30 and TRBJ1-4; no firm D call. Germline V lookup: CDR1 GTSNPN, CDR2 SVGIG (reference sequence). V gave up 4 bases and J gave up 7 bases, with 16 bases separating them. This CDR3 is 14 amino acids long. CDR3 DNA sequence: TGTGCCTGGACCACACCCGGAGGGATTGAAAAACTGTTTTTT. This gives the protein CAWTTPGGIEKLFF.

The CDR3 coding sequence is TGTGCCAGCAGCCCTCGAGAGGCACTGTGGCCCGATAAGTCTAACTATGGCTACACCTTC. Amino acids: CASSPREALWPDKSNYGYTF. The V call is TRBV21-1, the J call TRBJ1-2. TRBV21-1 is assigned pseudogene status. The CDR3 covers 20 residues.

This clone was seen more than once but under ten times. This rearrangement joins TRBV30 to TRBJ1-2; no definite D call. V was pared by 4 bases and J by 8 bases, with 17 bases between. The CDR3 spans 13 residues. CDR1 and CDR2 (germline): GTSNPN, SVGIG (reference sequence). The CDR3 protein is CAWTKIAARGYTF. The CDR3 coding sequence is TGTGCCTGGACTAAAATAGCCGCACGGGGCTACACCTTC.